Shown below are 19 T cell receptor beta chains from a single sample sequenced in a study of T-cell reconstitution after alpha-beta-depleted transplantation in children. Unique molecular identifiers were incorporated during preparation of the TCRbeta library. One entry per CDR3 protein, called by TCRdb with MiXCR from the PCR reads. The sample records about 980,000 distinct CDR3 sequences, roughly 29% being singletons. This material consisted of PBMCs, mostly from graft donor cells, taken 360 days after TCRalphabeta/CD19-depleted stem cell transplant. The receptors come from a boy under two years old who had a stem cell transplant for SCID, so the T cells may come from the graft donor.

This clonotype was recorded at least ten times. Written as DNA, the CDR3 is TGCAGCGTTGAAGGCAGGGTCAACACTGAAGCTTTCTTT. It yields the protein CSVEGRVNTEAFF. The chain carries TRBV29-1 and TRBJ1-1, with D perhaps TRBD1 (5 bases). CDR1 and CDR2 (germline): SQVTM, ANQGSEA. CDR3 length: 13 residues. V was pared by 1 base and J by 2 bases, with 8 bases between.

The gene calls are TRBV5-1 and TRBJ2-3, with TRBD2 matching over 7 bases. The CDR3 is made up of 16 amino acids. Germline V gene data show CDR1 as SGHRS and CDR2 as YFSETQ. The J segment lost 0 bases and the V segment lost 2 bases, leaving 6 bases of the junction unmatched. The CDR3 DNA reads TGCGCCAGCAGCTTACCGACTAGCCTTAGCACAGATACGCAGTATTTT. This translates into CASSLPTSLSTDTQYF.

This chain connects TRBV15 to TRBJ1-1; D is uncertain. The CDR3 sequence is 13 residues long. Trimming left V 0 bases short and J 6 bases short, with 8 bases between. The germline V gene encodes CDR1 LNHNV and CDR2 YYDKDF (reference sequence). The CDR3 DNA is TGTGCCACCAGCAGAGACGTCGTTCCTGAAGCTTTCTTT. Its protein is CATSRDVVPEAFF.

This clonotype showed up just a few times. This chain joins TRBV28 and TRBJ1-4, with D possibly being TRBD1 (5 bases). The V and J ends lost 5 bases and 10 bases respectively, with 20 bases between them. There are 15 residues in the CDR3. Per the germline V gene, CDR1 is MDHEN and CDR2 is SYDVKM. For the CDR3, the DNA is TGTGCCAGCAGTACGCGACAGACGGATGCCGGAAAACTGTTTTTT. Protein product: CASSTRQTDAGKLFF. The whole variable domain, filled in from reference TRBV28 and TRBJ1-4, reads DVKVTQSSRYLVKRTGEKVFLECVQDMDHENMFWYRQDPGLGLRLIYFSYDVKMKEKGDIPEGYSVSREKKERFSLILESASTNQTSMYLCASSTRQTDAGKLFFGSGTQLSVL.

This sequence joins TRBV6-5 and TRBJ2-5; D possibly corresponds to TRBD1 (5 bases). There are 13 residues in the CDR3. In germline, CDR1 is MNHEY, CDR2 SVGAGI. The V end was cut by 3 bases, the J end by 5 bases, with 10 bases between. As DNA, the CDR3 is TGTGCCAGCAGTTATGGGGCCTTTGAGACCCAGTACTTC. Its protein product is CASSYGAFETQYF.

The sample holds a few counts of this clonotype. The V call is TRBV20-1, the J call TRBJ1-4; D is unclear. The CDR3 length is 15 residues. CDR1 is DFQATT, CDR2 SNEGSKA, per germline (reference sequence). Between the trimmed V and J ends, which lost 0 bases and 4 bases, there was a span of 12 bases. The CDR3 nucleotides read TGCAGTGCTAGAGATCCACAGAGACTTAATGAAAAACTGTTTTTT. This sequence encodes CSARDPQRLNEKLFF.

This clonotype was detected only a few times. The rearrangement links TRBV3-1 to TRBJ1-3; D is uncertain. Germline-derived CDR1 and CDR2 are LGHDT and YNNKEL (reference sequence). The CDR3 contains 12 residues. Trimming removed 2 bases from V and 9 bases from J, with 8 bases in between. The CDR3 loop is CASSQREGTIYF. In DNA, the CDR3 is TGTGCCAGCAGCCAAAGGGAGGGCACCATATATTTT.

The chain combines TRBV7-3 with TRBJ2-3; no clear D gene. Between the trimmed V and J ends, which lost 0 bases and 5 bases, there was a span of 12 bases. The germline CDR1 and CDR2 sequences are SGHTA and FQGTGA. The CDR3 is 15 residues long. The CDR3 loop is CASSLTGISRDTQYF. The CDR3 region has the DNA TGTGCCAGCAGCTTAACGGGGATCTCTCGAGATACGCAGTATTTT. The variable domain in full, completed from reference TRBV7-3 and TRBJ2-3, reads GAGVSQTPSNKVTEKGKYVELRCDPISGHTALYWYRQSLGQGPEFLIYFQGTGAADDSGLPNDRFFAVRPEGSVSTLKIQRTERGDSAVYLCASSLTGISRDTQYFGPGTRLTVL.

The chain employs TRBV29-1 and TRBJ1-1; no firm D call. The CDR3 covers 13 residues. Germline V gene sequence: CDR1 SQVTM, CDR2 ANQGSEA. The V end was cut by 6 bases, the J end by 8 bases, with 19 bases between. Here the CDR3 reads CSVERAATREAFF. In DNA form, the CDR3 reads TGCAGCGTCGAGCGAGCGGCAACACGGGAAGCTTTCTTT.

The rearrangement uses TRBV15 and TRBJ1-2, with 9 bases lining up with TRBD1. With 3 bases clipped from V and 7 bases from J, the junction kept 3 bases outside the gene matches. The CDR3 contains 13 residues. Germline CDR1 is LNHNV and CDR2 is YYDKDF (reference sequence). CDR3 nucleotide sequence: TGTGCCACCAGCAGGCCGGGACAGGGTGGCTACACCTTC. This gives the protein CATSRPGQGGYTF.

This clonotype was counted only a few times. The CDR3 sequence: CASSRTGKDKNIQYF. CDR3 nucleotides: TGCGCCAGCAGCCGGACAGGGAAAGACAAAAACATTCAGTACTTC. V gene TRBV5-1 combines with J gene TRBJ2-4; TRBD1 matches at 8 bases. Germline V gene sequence: CDR1 SGHRS, CDR2 YFSETQ. This CDR3 has 15 amino acids. The V segment lost 4 bases and the J segment 3 bases; nucleotides outside the gene matches: 6.

This chain links TRBV10-2 with TRBJ2-2, with D perhaps given as TRBD1 or TRBD2 (6 bases each). Trimming removed 7 bases from V and 10 bases from J, with 10 bases in between. The CDR3 has 11 amino acids. CDR1 is WSHSY, CDR2 SAAADI, per germline. The CDR3 region has the DNA TGCGCCAGCAAGGGGGGAGTGGAGCTGTTTTTT. Its protein product is CASKGGVELFF.

This clonotype has more than one count but fewer than ten. J is TRBJ2-1 and V is TRBV9, with D perhaps TRBD1 (6 bases). Germline CDR1 SGDLS, CDR2 YYNGEE. The length of the CDR3 is 13 residues. The V and J ends lost 5 bases and 7 bases respectively, with 13 bases between them. The CDR3 is CASSQIQGNEQFF. The CDR3 region has the DNA TGTGCCAGCAGTCAAATTCAGGGGAATGAGCAGTTCTTC.

This clonotype came up a few times. The chain couples TRBV7-9 to TRBJ2-3; possibly TRBD1 or TRBD2 for D (6 bases each). The CDR3 is 15 residues long. CDR1 is SEHNR and CDR2 is FQNEAQ in the germline V gene (reference sequence). Trimming left V 5 bases short and J 1 base short, with 13 bases between. In nucleotides, the CDR3 is TGTGCCAGCAGCCGGGGGCTTCTAGGCACAGATACGCAGTATTTT. Translating it yields CASSRGLLGTDTQYF.

The genes are TRBV24-1 and TRBJ2-2, with a tentative D call TRBD1 (6 bases). The CDR3 extends over 15 amino acids. Germline V gene sequence: CDR1 KGHDR, CDR2 SFDVKD. V lost 3 bases and J lost 3, with 10 bases in between. In nucleotides, the CDR3 is TGTGCCACCAGTGATCCCCGACAGGACACCGGGGAGCTGTTTTTT. Amino acids: CATSDPRQDTGELFF.

This clonotype was found a few times. This chain links TRBV6-1 with TRBJ1-4, with D possibly TRBD1 on 6 matching bases. Trimming took off 5 bases at V and 4 bases at J, with 14 bases between the two ends. The germline CDR1 and CDR2 sequences are MNHNS and SASEGT. The CDR3 totals 15 residues. The chain's CDR3 is CASSPTGIGNEKLFF. CDR3 coding DNA: TGTGCCAGCAGTCCTACAGGGATTGGTAATGAAAAACTGTTTTTT.

This clonotype was seen at least ten times. The rearrangement joins TRBV10-3 to TRBJ2-2; a possible D gene is TRBD1 (6 bases). Trimming removed 5 bases at V and 4 bases at J, with 11 bases between. This CDR3 is 14 amino acids long. CDR1 and CDR2 (germline): ENHRY, SYGVKD. The CDR3 reads CAISRQESTGELFF. Written as DNA, the CDR3 is TGTGCCATCAGTCGACAGGAGTCCACCGGGGAGCTGTTTTTT.

The V gene is TRBV2, the J gene TRBJ2-3; TRBD2 agrees at 10 bases. CDR1 and CDR2 (germline): SNHLY, FYNNEI. This CDR3 is built from 16 residues. V lost 8 bases to trimming and J lost 2 bases; unmatched junction nucleotides: 10. CDR3 region: CASVESSGGYTDTQYF. For the CDR3, the DNA is TGTGCCAGCGTCGAATCTAGCGGGGGATACACAGATACGCAGTATTTT.

This chain connects TRBV3-1 to TRBJ2-1; the D call may be TRBD1 or TRBD2 (5 bases each). V gave up 5 bases and J gave up 4 bases, with 27 bases separating them. This CDR3 contains 19 residues. In germline, CDR1 is LGHDT, CDR2 YNNKEL (reference sequence). CDR3 nucleotides: TGTGCCAGCAGCGGGGACCCGAGAGGATTAGGAAAACTTTACAATGAGCAGTTCTTC. This sequence encodes CASSGDPRGLGKLYNEQFF.